This T cell receptor (beta chain) was recovered during a study of blood T cell repertoires in COVID-19. V gave up 6 bases and J gave up 4 bases, with 6 bases separating them. The CDR3 length is 11 residues. Clones were read by immunoSEQ multiplex PCR, and TCRdb kept only the in-frame ones, dropping some. The sample comprises 150,000 to 200,000 clones, more than 70% of which are singletons, and less than 6% rests with the top ten. This clone was seen once. The sequence came from a man aged 40-55 years who had recovered from COVID-19. This chain connects TRBV12-3 or TRBV12-4 to TRBJ1-2; D gene ambiguous. Sequencing was done on a sample of PBMCs or T cells enriched from blood (not recorded which). For the CDR3, the DNA is TGTGCCAGCAGCGTATTCTATGGCTACACCTTC. It specifies CASSVFYGYTF.